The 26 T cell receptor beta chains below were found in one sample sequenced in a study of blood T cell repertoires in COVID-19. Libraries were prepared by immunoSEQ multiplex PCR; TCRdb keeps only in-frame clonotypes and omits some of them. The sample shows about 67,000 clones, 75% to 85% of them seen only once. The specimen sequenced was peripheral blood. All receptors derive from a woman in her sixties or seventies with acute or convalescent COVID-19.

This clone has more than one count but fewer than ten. This CDR3 reads CASRRGQFNEKLFF. The DNA for the CDR3 is TGTGCAAGTCGGCGGGGACAGTTTAATGAAAAACTGTTTTTT. V is TRBV12-2 and J is TRBJ1-4; the table's D gene call, TRBD1, was not cross checked with the DNA. TRBV12-2 is assigned pseudogene status. CDR3 length: 14 amino acids.

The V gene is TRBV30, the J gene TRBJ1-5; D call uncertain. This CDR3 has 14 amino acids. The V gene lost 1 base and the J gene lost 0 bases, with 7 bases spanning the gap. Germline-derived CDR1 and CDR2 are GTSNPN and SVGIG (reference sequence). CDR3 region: CAWSGLYSNQPQHF. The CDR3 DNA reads TGTGCCTGGAGTGGACTTTATAGCAATCAGCCCCAGCATTTT.

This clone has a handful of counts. The CDR3 nucleotides are TGTGCCAGCAGCGCCCGGGACAGGGGAAGCAATCAGCCCCAGCATTTT. The encoded protein is CASSARDRGSNQPQHF. The chain has TRBV7-2 and TRBJ1-5; TRBD1 matches 10 bases. The CDR3 has 16 residues. V dropped 5 bases and J dropped 1; count of bases not matched to a gene: 5. Germline V gene data show CDR1 as SGHTA and CDR2 as FQGNSA.

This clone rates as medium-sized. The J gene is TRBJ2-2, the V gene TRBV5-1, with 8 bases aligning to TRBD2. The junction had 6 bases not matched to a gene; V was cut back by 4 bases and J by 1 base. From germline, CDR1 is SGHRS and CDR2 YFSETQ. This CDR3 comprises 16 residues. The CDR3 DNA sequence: TGCGCCAGCAGCCCCGGGGGGGCCGGGAACACCGGGGAGCTGTTTTTT. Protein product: CASSPGGAGNTGELFF.

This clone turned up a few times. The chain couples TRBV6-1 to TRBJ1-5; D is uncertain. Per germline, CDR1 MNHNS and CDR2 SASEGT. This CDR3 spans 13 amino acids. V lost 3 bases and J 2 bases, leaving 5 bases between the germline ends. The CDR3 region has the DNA TGTGCCAGCAGTGAGTCGGGCAATCAGCCCCAGCATTTT. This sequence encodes CASSESGNQPQHF.

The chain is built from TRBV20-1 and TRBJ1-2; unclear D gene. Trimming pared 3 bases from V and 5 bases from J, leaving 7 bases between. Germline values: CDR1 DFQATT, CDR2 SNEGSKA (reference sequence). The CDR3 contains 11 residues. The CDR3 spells CSASTAYGYTF. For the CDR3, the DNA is TGCAGTGCTAGCACAGCTTATGGCTACACCTTC.

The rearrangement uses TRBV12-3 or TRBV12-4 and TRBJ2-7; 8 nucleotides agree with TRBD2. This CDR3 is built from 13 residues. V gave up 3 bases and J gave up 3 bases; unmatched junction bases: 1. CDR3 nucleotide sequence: TGTGCCAGCAGTTTCACTAGCGGCTACGAGCAGTACTTC. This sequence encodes CASSFTSGYEQYF.

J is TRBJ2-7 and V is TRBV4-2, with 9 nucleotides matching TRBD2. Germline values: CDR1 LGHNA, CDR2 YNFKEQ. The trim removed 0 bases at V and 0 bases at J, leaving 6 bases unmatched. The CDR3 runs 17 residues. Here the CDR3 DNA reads TGTGCCAGCAGCCAAGATCGGGAGCGGGGGGTCTCCTACGAGCAGTACTTC. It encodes CASSQDRERGVSYEQYF.

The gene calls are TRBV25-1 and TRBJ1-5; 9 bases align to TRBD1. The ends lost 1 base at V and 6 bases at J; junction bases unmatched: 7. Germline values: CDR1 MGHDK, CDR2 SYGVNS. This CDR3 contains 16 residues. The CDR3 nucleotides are TGTGCCAGCAGTGAATCGGGACAGGGTTCTACTCAGCCCCAGCATTTT. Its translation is CASSESGQGSTQPQHF.

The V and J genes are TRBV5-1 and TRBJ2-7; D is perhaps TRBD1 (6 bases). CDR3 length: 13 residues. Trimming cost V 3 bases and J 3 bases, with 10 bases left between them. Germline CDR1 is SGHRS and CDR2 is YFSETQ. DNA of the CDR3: TGCGCCAGCAGCTGGACAGACTACTACGAGCAGTACTTC. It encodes CASSWTDYYEQYF.

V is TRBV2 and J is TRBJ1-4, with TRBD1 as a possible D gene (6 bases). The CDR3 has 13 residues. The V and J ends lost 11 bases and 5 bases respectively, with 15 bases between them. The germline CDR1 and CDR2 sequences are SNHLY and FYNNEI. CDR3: CAGKTGLNEKLFF. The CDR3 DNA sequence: TGTGCCGGAAAGACAGGCTTAAATGAAAAACTGTTTTTT.

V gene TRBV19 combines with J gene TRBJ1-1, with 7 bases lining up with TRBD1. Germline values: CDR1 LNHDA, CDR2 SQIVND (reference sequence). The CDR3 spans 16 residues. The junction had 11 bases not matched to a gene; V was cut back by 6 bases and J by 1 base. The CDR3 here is CASRDDRVKENTEAFF. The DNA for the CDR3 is TGTGCCAGTAGGGACGACAGGGTTAAAGAGAACACTGAAGCTTTCTTT. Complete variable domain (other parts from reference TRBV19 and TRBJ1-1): DGGITQSPKYLFRKEGQNVTLSCEQNLNHDAMYWYRQDPGQGLRLIYYSQIVNDFQKGDIAEGYSVSREKKESFPLTVTSAQKNPTAFYLCASRDDRVKENTEAFFGQGTRLTVV.

The CDR3 region has the DNA TGTGCCAGCAGCCAACTAGGGGAGGGGCGTAATTGGTTGTCGGGCATCTACGAGCAGTACTTC. This codes for CASSQLGEGRNWLSGIYEQYF. The genes are TRBV3-1 (or the pseudogene TRBV3-2) and TRBJ2-7; 7 positions agree with TRBD2. V lost 2 bases, J lost 3 bases, and 25 bases stayed unmatched. CDR1 and CDR2 (germline): LGHDT, YNNKEL (reference sequence). The CDR3 loop spans 21 amino acids.

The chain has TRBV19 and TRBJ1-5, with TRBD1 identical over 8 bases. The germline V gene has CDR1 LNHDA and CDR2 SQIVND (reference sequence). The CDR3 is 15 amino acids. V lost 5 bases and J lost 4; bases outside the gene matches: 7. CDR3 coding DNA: TGTGCCAGTAGTTATGACAGGGGCAGTAATCAGCCCCAGCATTTT. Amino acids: CASSYDRGSNQPQHF.

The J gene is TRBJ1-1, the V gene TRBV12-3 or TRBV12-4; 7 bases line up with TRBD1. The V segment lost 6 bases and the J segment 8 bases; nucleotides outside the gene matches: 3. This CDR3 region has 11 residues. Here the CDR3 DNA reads TGTGCCAGCAGAAACAGGGGAGAAGCTTTCTTT. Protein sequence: CASRNRGEAFF.

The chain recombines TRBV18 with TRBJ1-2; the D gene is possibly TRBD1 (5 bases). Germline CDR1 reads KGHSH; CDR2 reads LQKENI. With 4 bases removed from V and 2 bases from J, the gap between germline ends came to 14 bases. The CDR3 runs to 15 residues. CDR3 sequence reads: CASSHGTGGNYGYTF. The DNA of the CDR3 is TGTGCCAGCTCACACGGGACCGGGGGAAACTATGGCTACACCTTC.

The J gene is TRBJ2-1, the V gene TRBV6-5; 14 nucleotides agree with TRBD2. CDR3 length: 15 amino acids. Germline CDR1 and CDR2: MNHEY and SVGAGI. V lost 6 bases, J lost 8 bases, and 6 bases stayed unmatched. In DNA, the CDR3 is TGTGCCAGCAGCGTGACTAGCGGGGGGGTCCATGAGCAGTTCTTC. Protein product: CASSVTSGGVHEQFF.

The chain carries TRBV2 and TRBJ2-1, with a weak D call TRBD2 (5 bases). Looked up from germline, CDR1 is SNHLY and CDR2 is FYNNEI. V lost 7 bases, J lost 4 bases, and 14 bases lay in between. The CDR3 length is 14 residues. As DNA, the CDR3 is TGTGCCAGCATTCGTGAAAGGGAGTACAATGAGCAGTTCTTC. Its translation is CASIREREYNEQFF.

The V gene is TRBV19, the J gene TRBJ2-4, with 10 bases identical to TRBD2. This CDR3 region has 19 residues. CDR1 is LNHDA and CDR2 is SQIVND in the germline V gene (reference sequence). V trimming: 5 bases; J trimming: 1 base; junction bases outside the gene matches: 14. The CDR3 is CASSPSSGGVIAAKNIQYF. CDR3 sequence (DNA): TGTGCCAGTAGTCCCTCTAGCGGGGGTGTGATTGCGGCCAAAAACATTCAGTACTTC.

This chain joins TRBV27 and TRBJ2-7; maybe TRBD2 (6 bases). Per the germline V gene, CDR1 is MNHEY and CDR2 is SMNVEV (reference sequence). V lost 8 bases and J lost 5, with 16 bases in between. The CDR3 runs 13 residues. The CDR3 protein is CASGLGGWDEQYF. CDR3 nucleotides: TGTGCCAGCGGCCTGGGGGGTTGGGACGAGCAGTACTTC.

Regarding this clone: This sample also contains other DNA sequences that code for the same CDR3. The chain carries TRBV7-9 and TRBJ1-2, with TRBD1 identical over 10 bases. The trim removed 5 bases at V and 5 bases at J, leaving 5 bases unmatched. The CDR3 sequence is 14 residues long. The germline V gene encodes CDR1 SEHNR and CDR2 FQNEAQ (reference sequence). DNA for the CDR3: TGTGCCAGCAGCCCCGGGACAGGGGATTATGGCTACACCTTC. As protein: CASSPGTGDYGYTF.

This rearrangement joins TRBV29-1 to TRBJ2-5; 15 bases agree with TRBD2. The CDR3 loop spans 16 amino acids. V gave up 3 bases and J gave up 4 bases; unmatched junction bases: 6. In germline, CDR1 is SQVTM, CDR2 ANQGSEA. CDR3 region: CSVERTSGGARETQYF. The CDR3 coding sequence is TGCAGCGTTGAGAGGACTAGCGGGGGGGCCCGAGAGACCCAGTACTTC.

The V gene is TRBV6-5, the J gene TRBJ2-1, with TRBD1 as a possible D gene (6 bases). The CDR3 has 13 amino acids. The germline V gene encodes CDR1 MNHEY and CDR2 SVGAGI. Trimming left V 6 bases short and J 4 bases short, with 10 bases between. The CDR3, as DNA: TGTGCCAGCAGCGGGACAACTTACAATGAGCAGTTCTTC. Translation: CASSGTTYNEQFF.

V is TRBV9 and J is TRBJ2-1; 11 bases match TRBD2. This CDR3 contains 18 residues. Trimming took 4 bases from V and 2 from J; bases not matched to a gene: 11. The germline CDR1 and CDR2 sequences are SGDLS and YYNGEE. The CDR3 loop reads CASSPPLTSGGPYNEQFF. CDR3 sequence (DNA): TGTGCCAGCAGCCCCCCCCTTACTAGCGGGGGACCCTACAATGAGCAGTTCTTC.

The CDR3 nucleotides are TGTGCCAGCAGCATTATCGACAGAGGCTATGGCTACACCTTC. Protein: CASSIIDRGYGYTF. The chain couples TRBV5-6 to TRBJ1-2; D possibly corresponds to TRBD1 (5 bases). The length of the CDR3 is 14 residues. Trimming took 4 bases from V and 4 from J, leaving 14 bases between them. Germline-derived CDR1 and CDR2 are SGHDT and YYEEEE.

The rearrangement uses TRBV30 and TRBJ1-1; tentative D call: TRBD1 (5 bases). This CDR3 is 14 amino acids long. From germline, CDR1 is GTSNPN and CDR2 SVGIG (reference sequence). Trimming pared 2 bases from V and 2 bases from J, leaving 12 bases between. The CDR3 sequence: CAWSNRPVNTEAFF. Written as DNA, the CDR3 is TGTGCCTGGAGTAACAGGCCGGTTAACACTGAAGCTTTCTTT.